This TCR beta chain was recovered during a study of cytomegalovirus exposure and HLA in healthy donors. General study results and limits: Across HLA loci, a later analysis found differing TCR association rates, with DRB1 most and HLA-C fewest. More clonal expansion characterized HLA-associated TCR beta chains than equally common others in a later analysis. Analysis was carried out at a later point, and it linked a missense DCLRE1C variant to TCR beta V- and J-gene trimming. Sequencing had likely introduced a cluster of highly shared sequence variants as an artifact.

Primers: 60 Vbeta forward and 13 Jbeta reverse. Method: immunoSEQ multiplex PCR; TCRdb's copy keeps in-frame clones and lacks some. The repertoire holds 150,000 to 170,000 clones, with about 68% as singletons. Germline lookup yields CDR1 SEHNR and CDR2 FQNEAQ (reference sequence). Trimming took 5 bases from V and 7 from J, leaving 9 bases between them. The CDR3 has 12 residues. There are a few counts of this clone. The antigen remains undetermined. Material for sequencing was PBMCs. The chain recombines TRBV7-9 with TRBJ2-1; D may be TRBD1 (5 bases). The sequence came from a man between 18 and 35 years old in good health and CMV-seronegative. The CDR3 DNA reads TGTGCCAGCAGCGGGGCTAGGAATGAGCAGTTCTTC. Protein sequence: CASSGARNEQFF.